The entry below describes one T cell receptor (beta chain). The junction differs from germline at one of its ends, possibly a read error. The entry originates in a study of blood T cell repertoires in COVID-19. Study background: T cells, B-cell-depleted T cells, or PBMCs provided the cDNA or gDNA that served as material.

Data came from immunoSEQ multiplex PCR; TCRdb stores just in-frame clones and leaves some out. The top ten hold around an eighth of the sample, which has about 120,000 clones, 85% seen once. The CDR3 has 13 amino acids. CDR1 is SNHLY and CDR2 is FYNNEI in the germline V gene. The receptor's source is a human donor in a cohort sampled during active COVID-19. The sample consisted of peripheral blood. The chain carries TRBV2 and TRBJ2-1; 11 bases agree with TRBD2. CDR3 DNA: TGTGCCAGCAGTGAATTACTAGCGGGGGTCACTATCTTC. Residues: CASSELLAGVTIF.